One T cell receptor (beta chain) is described in this entry. Antigen specificity is unknown. Trimming shortened V by 1 base and J by 5 bases, and 4 bases separated the two germline ends. Germline CDR1 and CDR2: SGHRS and YFSETQ. The CDR3 length is 11 residues. This sample was included in a study of memory CD4+ T cells and cytomegalovirus serostatus. The sort gate was single viable CD3+CD4+CD8-CD45RO+ cells for memory CD4+ T cells. Serostatus was set by detecting CMV pp150, pp28, p38, p52 IgG. Positive selection with CD4 microbeads enriched total CD4+ T cells. Findings and limits, study-wide: About 40% of the roughly 160 known CMV-associated TCRbeta sequences appeared in CD4+ memory.

Method: immunoSEQ multiplex PCR; TCRdb's copy keeps in-frame clones and lacks some. This sample carries under 75,000 clones, about 78% of them seen once, and the ten largest clones take almost 0.55%. J is TRBJ2-7 and V is TRBV5-1; the D is unclear. This TCR was recovered from an adult in good health and CMV-seronegative. Some clones in this sample may be carry-over from other donors' samples. The source material was memory CD4+ T cells from blood. CDR3 region: CASSLNDEQYF. CDR3 coding DNA: TGCGCCAGCAGCTTGAATGACGAGCAGTACTTC.